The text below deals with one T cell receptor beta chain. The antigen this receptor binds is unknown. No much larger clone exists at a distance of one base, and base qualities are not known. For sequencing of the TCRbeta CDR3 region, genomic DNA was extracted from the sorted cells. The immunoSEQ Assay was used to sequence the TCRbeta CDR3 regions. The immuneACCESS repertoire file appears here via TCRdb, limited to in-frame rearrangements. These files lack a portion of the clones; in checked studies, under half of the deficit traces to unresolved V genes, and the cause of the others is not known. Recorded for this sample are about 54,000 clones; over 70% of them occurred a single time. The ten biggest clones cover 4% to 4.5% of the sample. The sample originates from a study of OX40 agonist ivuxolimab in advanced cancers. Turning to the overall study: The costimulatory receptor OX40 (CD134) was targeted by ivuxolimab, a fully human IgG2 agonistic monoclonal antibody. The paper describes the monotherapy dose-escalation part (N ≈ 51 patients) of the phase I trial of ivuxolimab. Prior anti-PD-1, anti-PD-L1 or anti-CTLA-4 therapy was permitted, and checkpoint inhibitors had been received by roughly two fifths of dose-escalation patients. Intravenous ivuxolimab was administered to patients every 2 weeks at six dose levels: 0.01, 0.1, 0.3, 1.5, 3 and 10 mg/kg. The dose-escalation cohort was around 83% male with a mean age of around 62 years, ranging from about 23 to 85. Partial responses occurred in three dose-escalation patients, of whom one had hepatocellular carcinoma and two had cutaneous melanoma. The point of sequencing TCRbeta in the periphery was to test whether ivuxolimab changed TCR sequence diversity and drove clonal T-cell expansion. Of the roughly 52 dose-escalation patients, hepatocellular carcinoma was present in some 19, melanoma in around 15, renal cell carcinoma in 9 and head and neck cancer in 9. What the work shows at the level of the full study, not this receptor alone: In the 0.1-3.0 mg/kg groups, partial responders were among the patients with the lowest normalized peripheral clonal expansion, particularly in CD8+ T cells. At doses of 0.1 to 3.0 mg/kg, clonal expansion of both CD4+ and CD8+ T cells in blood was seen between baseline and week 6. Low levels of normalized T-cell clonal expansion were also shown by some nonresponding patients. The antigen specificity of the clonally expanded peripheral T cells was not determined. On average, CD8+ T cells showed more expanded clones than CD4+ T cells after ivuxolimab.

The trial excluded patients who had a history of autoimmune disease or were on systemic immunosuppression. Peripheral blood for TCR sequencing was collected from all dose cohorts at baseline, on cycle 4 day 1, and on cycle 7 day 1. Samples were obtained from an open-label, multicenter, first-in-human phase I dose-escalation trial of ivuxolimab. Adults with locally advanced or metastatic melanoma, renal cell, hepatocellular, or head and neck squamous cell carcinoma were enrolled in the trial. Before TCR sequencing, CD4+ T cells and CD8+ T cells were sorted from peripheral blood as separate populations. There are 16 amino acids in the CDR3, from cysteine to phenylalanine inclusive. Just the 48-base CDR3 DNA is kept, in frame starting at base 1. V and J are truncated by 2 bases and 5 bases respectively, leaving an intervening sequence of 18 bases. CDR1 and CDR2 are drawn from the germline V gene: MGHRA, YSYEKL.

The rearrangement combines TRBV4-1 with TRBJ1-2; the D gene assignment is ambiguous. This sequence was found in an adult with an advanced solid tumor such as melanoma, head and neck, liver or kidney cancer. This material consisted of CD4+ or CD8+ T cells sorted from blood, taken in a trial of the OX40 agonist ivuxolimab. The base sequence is TGCGCCAGCAGCCAATCCCTCCGGGAAGGAGAATATGGCTACACCTTC. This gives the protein CASSQSLREGEYGYTF.